One T cell receptor beta chain is described in this entry. Antigen specificity is unknown. Here immunoSEQ multiplex PCR was the method, and the copy in TCRdb shows in-frame clones only, minus some. The data contain tens of thousands of clones, approximately 88% of them singletons. This specimen comes from a study of graft-versus-host responses after intestinal transplantation. At the level of the study: Recipients were all induced with anti-thymocyte globulin, then given tacrolimus and steroids for 3 to 4 years.

The CDR3 runs to 13 residues. Trimming took 8 bases from V and 1 from J, leaving 9 bases between them. Germline V CDR1 and CDR2: MNHNS, SASEGT. The source of this sequence is a human donor who received an intestinal transplant. The specimen comprised unstimulated CD4+ T cells sorted from spleen or lymph node cells, sampled before intestinal transplant. This rearrangement joins TRBV6-1 to TRBJ2-1; weak D call: TRBD2 (5 bases). In nucleotides, the CDR3 is TGTGCCAGCGGACGGGAATCCTACAATGAGCAGTTCTTC. It translates to CASGRESYNEQFF.